This T cell receptor beta chain was found in a study of patients and donors after allogeneic stem cell transplantation. Per germline, CDR1 GTSNPN and CDR2 SVGIG (reference sequence). The CDR3 totals 15 residues. V dropped 3 bases and J dropped 4 bases, with 18 bases sitting between them. TCRdb processed the RT-PCR reads anew with MiXCR; each CDR3 protein has one entry. The sample shows several thousand distinct CDR3 sequences, roughly 24% of them seen only once. The receptor was isolated from a human donor who was either an allogeneic HSCT recipient or a stem cell or donor lymphocyte infusion donor (not recorded which). It is not recorded whose cells these are; they may come from a transplant donor. This chain links TRBV30 with TRBJ1-1; D is ambiguous. Sequenced material: blood, either unsorted or a sorted T cell fraction (not recorded which). Here the CDR3 DNA reads TGTGCCTGGAGCCCAACGGGGATTGAGAGCACTGAAGCTTTCTTT. It translates to CAWSPTGIESTEAFF.